Below, 26 T cell receptor beta chains from the same sample are listed, as sequenced in a study of blood T cell repertoires in COVID-19. Clones were sequenced by immunoSEQ multiplex PCR, and TCRdb holds only the in-frame ones, with some missing. The sample contains roughly 160,000 clones, around 87% of which appear only once. The specimen sequenced was peripheral blood. These receptors were obtained from a woman of 80 years or more with COVID-19, enrolled during active disease.

In this sample, this clone turned up a few times. The chain couples TRBV19 to TRBJ2-1, with 10 bases fitting TRBD1. Germline V lookup: CDR1 LNHDA, CDR2 SQIVND (reference sequence). Trimming removed 6 bases from V and 2 bases from J; junction bases left unmatched: 7. The CDR3 spans 16 residues. The CDR3 sequence: CASRPRDRGTYNEQFF. CDR3 nucleotides: TGTGCCAGTAGACCCCGGGACAGGGGTACCTACAATGAGCAGTTCTTC.

This chain links TRBV11-2 with TRBJ2-5, with 10 bases aligning to TRBD2. The CDR3 contains 16 residues. Germline assignment: CDR1 SGHAT and CDR2 FQNNGV. V lost 0 bases and J lost 4; bases outside the gene matches: 5. The CDR3 DNA sequence: TGTGCCAGCAGCTTAGAAAGCGGGAGGGCTATAGAGACCCAGTACTTC. As protein: CASSLESGRAIETQYF.

The CDR3 nucleotides are TGTGCCAGCGCCCGGACAGGGGGGGAAAAACTGTTTTTT. Its protein is CASARTGGEKLFF. This sequence joins TRBV7-3 and TRBJ1-4; 10 bases fit TRBD1. The junction had 5 bases not matched to a gene; V was cut back by 8 bases and J by 8 bases. CDR1 is SGHTA and CDR2 is FQGTGA in the germline V gene. This CDR3 has 13 amino acids. The full variable domain, rest sourced from reference TRBV7-3 and TRBJ1-4, is GAGVSQTPSNKVTEKGKYVELRCDPISGHTALYWYRQSLGQGPEFLIYFQGTGAADDSGLPNDRFFAVRPEGSVSTLKIQRTERGDSAVYLCASARTGGEKLFFGSGTQLSVL.

CDR3 residues: CSVRRDGTDTQYF. The DNA of the CDR3 is TGCAGCGTTCGGAGAGATGGCACAGATACGCAGTATTTT. This sequence joins TRBV29-1 and TRBJ2-3; no clear D. The CDR3 totals 13 residues. The V and J ends lost 5 bases and 1 base respectively, with 10 bases between them. The germline V gene encodes CDR1 SQVTM and CDR2 ANQGSEA.

J is TRBJ1-6 and V is TRBV7-2; TRBD1 agrees at 7 bases. Germline trimming cut 4 bases from V and 12 bases from J; bases unmatched to any gene: 6. Per the germline V gene, CDR1 is SGHTA and CDR2 is FQGNSA. This CDR3 has 13 residues. The CDR3 DNA reads as TGTGCCAGCAGCTCAGGGGGGCTGAGACCCCTCCACTTT. Translation: CASSSGGLRPLHF.

The J gene is TRBJ2-3, the V gene TRBV5-1; the D gene is possibly TRBD1 (8 bases). Germline CDR1 reads SGHRS; CDR2 reads YFSETQ. The CDR3 has 15 residues. V was clipped by 0 bases and J by 6 bases, with 14 bases between them. The CDR3: CASSLEGQGGDTQYF. Written as DNA, the CDR3 is TGCGCCAGCAGCTTGGAAGGACAGGGAGGGGATACGCAGTATTTT.

The DNA of the CDR3 is TGCAGTGCTAGTTTATCGGGAGGGGGTAATGAGCAGTTCTTC. Protein: CSASLSGGGNEQFF. The chain combines TRBV20-1 with TRBJ2-1; TRBD2 matches at 8 bases. CDR1 is DFQATT and CDR2 is SNEGSKA in the germline V gene (reference sequence). V was clipped by 3 bases and J by 7 bases; unmatched bases: 8. The CDR3 totals 14 residues.

The chain is built from TRBV7-9 and TRBJ2-3; D might be TRBD2 (6 bases). This CDR3 contains 16 residues. From germline, CDR1 is SEHNR and CDR2 FQNEAQ (reference sequence). The V end was cut by 5 bases, the J end by 0 bases, with 15 bases between. The CDR3 loop is CASSPWGGVSTDTQYF. CDR3 DNA: TGTGCCAGCAGCCCGTGGGGCGGGGTTAGCACAGATACGCAGTATTTT.

The genes are TRBV28 and TRBJ2-2, with TRBD1 matching 9 bases. Per germline, CDR1 MDHEN and CDR2 SYDVKM. Trimming cost V 7 bases and J 4 bases; bases outside gene matches: 7. The length of the CDR3 is 15 residues. As DNA, the CDR3 is TGTGCCAGCAACCACAGGGGGCGAATCACCGGGGAGCTGTTTTTT. Its translation is CASNHRGRITGELFF.

The CDR3 DNA reads TGTGCCAGTAGTGAATCCAGGGTTCGCGAGCAGTACTTC. Its translation is CASSESRVREQYF. The rearrangement links TRBV19 to TRBJ2-7; a possible D gene is TRBD1 (5 bases). Trimming took 5 bases from V and 6 from J, leaving 14 bases between them. Germline CDR1 reads LNHDA; CDR2 reads SQIVND (reference sequence). The CDR3 totals 13 residues.

The CDR3 protein is CASSLGEPRGTDTQYF. The DNA of the CDR3 is TGTGCCAGCAGCTTGGGGGAGCCAAGGGGCACAGATACGCAGTATTTT. This chain links TRBV5-4 with TRBJ2-3; tentatively, D is TRBD2 (5 bases). Germline V lookup: CDR1 SGHNT, CDR2 YYREEE (reference sequence). The CDR3 has 16 residues. Trimming pared 0 bases from V and 1 base from J, leaving 12 bases between.

The V and J genes are TRBV5-4 and TRBJ2-3; perhaps TRBD2 as D (5 bases). V lost 2 bases to trimming and J lost 0 bases, with 13 bases between them. The germline CDR1 and CDR2 sequences are SGHNT and YYREEE (reference sequence). The CDR3 loop spans 16 amino acids. The CDR3 protein is CASSFYTSTSTDTQYF. The CDR3 nucleotides read TGTGCCAGCAGCTTCTATACTAGTACTAGCACAGATACGCAGTATTTT.

The chain combines TRBV19 with TRBJ2-5; D not resolved. This CDR3 is 17 amino acids long. V lost 5 bases and J 1 base, leaving 20 bases between the germline ends. Germline CDR1 LNHDA, CDR2 SQIVND (reference sequence). The CDR3 region is CASSPPRGRNLQETQYF. The CDR3 DNA reads TGTGCCAGTAGTCCACCCCGAGGCCGCAATCTCCAAGAGACCCAGTACTTC.

This clone was observed a few times. The chain is built from TRBV7-2 and TRBJ2-3; D is uncertain. Germline values: CDR1 SGHTA, CDR2 FQGNSA. The CDR3 covers 16 residues. V shed 5 bases and J shed 0 bases, with 15 bases lying between them. CDR3 sequence (DNA): TGTGCCAGCAGCCGCCGACGGAGCTTTAGCACAGATACGCAGTATTTT. Translation: CASSRRRSFSTDTQYF.

The chain joins TRBV7-9 to TRBJ1-1; 8 bases match TRBD1. V dropped 3 bases and J dropped 3; count of bases not matched to a gene: 6. CDR1 is SEHNR, CDR2 FQNEAQ, per germline (reference sequence). The CDR3 is 15 amino acids. CDR3 amino acids: CASSFRQGRDTEAFF. CDR3 coding DNA: TGTGCCAGCAGCTTCCGACAGGGGAGGGACACTGAAGCTTTCTTT. The full variable domain, its missing parts supplied by reference TRBV7-9 and TRBJ1-1, is DTGVSQNPRHKITKRGQNVTFRCDPISEHNRLYWYRQTLGQGPEFLTYFQNEAQLEKSRLLSDRFSAERPKGSFSTLEIQRTEQGDSAMYLCASSFRQGRDTEAFFGQGTRLTVV.

The chain recombines TRBV18 with TRBJ1-5; 8 bases fit TRBD1. CDR1 KGHSH and CDR2 LQKENI come from the germline V gene. V lost 6 bases, J lost 4 bases, and 8 bases stayed unmatched. CDR3 length equals 15 residues. CDR3 loop: CASSTGVGENQPQHF. CDR3 nucleotide sequence: TGTGCCAGCTCGACAGGGGTGGGAGAAAATCAGCCCCAGCATTTT.

The chain combines TRBV7-8 with TRBJ1-3; D remains ambiguous. CDR1 and CDR2 (germline): SGHVS, FQNEAQ. This CDR3 has 13 amino acids. V was trimmed by 4 bases and J by 7 bases, leaving 11 bases between them. CDR3: CASSSPPGNTIYF. The CDR3 nucleotides are TGTGCCAGCAGCTCCCCCCCCGGGAACACCATATATTTT. Full variable domain (rest looked up from reference TRBV7-8 and TRBJ1-3): GAGVSQSPRYKVAKRGQDVALRCDPISGHVSLFWYQQALGQGPEFLTYFQNEAQLDKSGLPSDRFFAERPEGSVSTLKIQRTQQEDSAVYLCASSSPPGNTIYFGEGSWLTVV.

The J gene is TRBJ1-2, the V gene TRBV28, with D possibly being TRBD1 (6 bases). Trimming removed 6 bases at V and 7 bases at J, with 15 bases between. Per the germline V gene, CDR1 is MDHEN and CDR2 is SYDVKM. The CDR3 length is 13 residues. The CDR3 DNA is TGTGCCAGCAGCTTAGGACAGCCTGCTGGCTACACCTTC. This sequence encodes CASSLGQPAGYTF.

The genes are TRBV27 and TRBJ2-7; 9 nucleotides align to TRBD1. Per germline, CDR1 MNHEY and CDR2 SMNVEV (reference sequence). With V trimmed by 4 bases and J by 4 bases, 8 bases remained unmatched. This CDR3 is 15 amino acids long. CDR3 coding DNA: TGTGCCAGCAGTTCTGCCGGGACAGGGAGTTACGAGCAGTACTTC. It yields the protein CASSSAGTGSYEQYF.

The V gene is TRBV6-5, the J gene TRBJ1-2, with TRBD1 as a possible D gene (5 bases). This CDR3 region has 14 residues. Germline loops: CDR1 MNHEY, CDR2 SVGAGI. Between the trimmed V and J ends, which lost 2 bases and 3 bases, there was a span of 10 bases. This chain's CDR3 is CASSYRGEYYGYTF. CDR3 DNA sequence: TGTGCCAGCAGTTACCGGGGGGAGTACTATGGCTACACCTTC.

The chain is built from TRBV5-5 and TRBJ1-2, with D unresolved. V lost 2 bases and J 2 bases, leaving 7 bases between the germline ends. The V gene's germline CDR1 is SGHKS and CDR2 YYEKEE (reference sequence). The CDR3 is 13 amino acids. CDR3 DNA sequence: TGTGCCAGCAGCTTAACCGAGAACTATGGCTACACCTTC. Translation: CASSLTENYGYTF. Full variable domain (rest looked up from reference TRBV5-5 and TRBJ1-2): DAGVTQSPTHLIKTRGQQVTLRCSPISGHKSVSWYQQVLGQGPQFIFQYYEKEERGRGNFPDRFSARQFPNYSSELNVNALLLGDSALYLCASSLTENYGYTFGSGTRLTVV.

The chain is built from TRBV11-1 and TRBJ1-1; D is possibly TRBD1 (6 bases). V was cut by 3 bases and J by 6 bases, with 11 bases left in between. Germline V gene data show CDR1 as SGHAT and CDR2 as FQDESV (reference sequence). This CDR3 has 13 residues. Here the CDR3 reads CASSFGGASEAFF. CDR3 sequence (DNA): TGTGCCAGCAGCTTTGGGGGGGCGTCTGAAGCTTTCTTT.

The table lists this clone with a count of one. The chain combines TRBV27 with TRBJ1-2, with 9 bases matching TRBD1. Per germline, CDR1 MNHEY and CDR2 SMNVEV (reference sequence). The CDR3 is 14 residues long. Unmatched junction bases numbered 6, after V lost 6 bases and J lost 4 bases. CDR3 region: CASRVDRGSYGYTF. The CDR3 bases are TGTGCCAGCAGGGTGGACAGGGGAAGCTATGGCTACACCTTC.

The chain joins TRBV6-2 or TRBV6-3 to TRBJ2-1, with 7 bases identical to TRBD2. The CDR3 runs to 15 residues. The germline V gene has CDR1 MNHEY and CDR2 SVGEGT. J gave up 2 bases and V 5 bases, and 6 bases lay outside the gene matches. CDR3 region: CASSRAGLTYNEQFF. The CDR3 DNA reads as TGTGCCAGCAGTCGAGCGGGACTTACCTACAATGAGCAGTTCTTC.

The chain joins TRBV5-1 to TRBJ1-5, with 7 bases that match TRBD1. Germline V lookup: CDR1 SGHRS, CDR2 YFSETQ. V gave up 3 bases and J gave up 5 bases; unmatched junction bases: 8. The CDR3 consists of 15 residues. The CDR3 spells CASSSTGLPDQPQHF. The DNA of the CDR3 is TGCGCCAGCAGCTCGACAGGGTTACCGGATCAGCCCCAGCATTTT.

The J gene is TRBJ2-7, the V gene TRBV6-5; 7 bases map to TRBD1. The CDR3 consists of 13 residues. The V and J ends lost 5 bases and 3 bases, in that order; junction bases with no gene match: 4. The germline V gene has CDR1 MNHEY and CDR2 SVGAGI. The CDR3 protein is CASSMQGDYEQYF. In DNA, the CDR3 is TGTGCCAGCAGTATGCAGGGGGACTACGAGCAGTACTTC.